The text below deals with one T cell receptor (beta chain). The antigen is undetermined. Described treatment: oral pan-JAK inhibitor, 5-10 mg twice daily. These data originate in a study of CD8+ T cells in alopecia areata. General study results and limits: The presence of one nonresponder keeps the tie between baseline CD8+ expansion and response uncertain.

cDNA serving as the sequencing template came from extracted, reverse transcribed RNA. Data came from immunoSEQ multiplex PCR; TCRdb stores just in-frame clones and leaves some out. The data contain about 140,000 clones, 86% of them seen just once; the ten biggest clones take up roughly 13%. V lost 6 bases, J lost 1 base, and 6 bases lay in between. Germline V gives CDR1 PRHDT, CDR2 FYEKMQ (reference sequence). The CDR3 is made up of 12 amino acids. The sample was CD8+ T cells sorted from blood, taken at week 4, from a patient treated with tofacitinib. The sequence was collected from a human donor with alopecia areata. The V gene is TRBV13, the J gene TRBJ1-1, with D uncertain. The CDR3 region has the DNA TGTGCCAGCAGTCCGAGGAACACTGAAGCTTTCTTT. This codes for CASSPRNTEAFF.